This T cell receptor beta chain stems from a study of CD8 T cells in Susac syndrome. With respect to this clonotype: Its antigen is unknown.

A quantity of about 0.45 to 1 ug RNA underwent reverse transcription using random hexamers. TCRdb reprocessed the immunoSEQ multiplex PCR reads with MiXCR, giving one entry per CDR3 protein. The sample contains around 200,000 distinct CDR3 sequences, over 90% of which appear only once. Study-wide results and limits: As acknowledged by the study, its TCR sequencing and HLA analysis included a relatively small number of individuals.

From blood CD8+ and CD4+ T cells, TCR beta sequences were generated. It was treatment-naive patients with stable or active relapsing-remitting disease who made up the multiple sclerosis controls. The TEMRA cells underwent FACS enrichment, while the CD8+ and CD4+ T cells underwent negative isolation. This TCR came from a human donor with multiple sclerosis. The sequencing sample was made of CD4+ T cells from PBMCs.

CDR3 sequence: CASSLLARGYNEQFF. CDR3 sequence (DNA): TGCGCCAGCAGCTTACTAGCGCGGGGTTACAATGAGCAGTTCTTC. This chain connects TRBV5-1 to TRBJ2-1, with 7 bases that match TRBD2. The CDR3 totals 15 residues. CDR1 and CDR2 (germline): SGHRS, YFSETQ. V gave up 2 bases and J gave up 4 bases; unmatched junction bases: 6.